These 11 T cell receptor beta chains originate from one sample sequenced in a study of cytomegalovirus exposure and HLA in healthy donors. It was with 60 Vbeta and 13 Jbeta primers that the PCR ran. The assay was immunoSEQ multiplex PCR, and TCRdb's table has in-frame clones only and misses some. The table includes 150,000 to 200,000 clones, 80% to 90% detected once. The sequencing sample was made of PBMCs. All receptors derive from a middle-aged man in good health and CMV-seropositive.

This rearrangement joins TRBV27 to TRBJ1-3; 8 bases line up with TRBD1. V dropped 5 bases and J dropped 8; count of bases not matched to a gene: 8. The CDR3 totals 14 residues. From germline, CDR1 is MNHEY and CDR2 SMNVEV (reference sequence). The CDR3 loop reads CASSPRTGRDTIYF. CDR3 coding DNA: TGTGCCAGCAGTCCACGGACAGGGAGAGACACCATATATTTT.

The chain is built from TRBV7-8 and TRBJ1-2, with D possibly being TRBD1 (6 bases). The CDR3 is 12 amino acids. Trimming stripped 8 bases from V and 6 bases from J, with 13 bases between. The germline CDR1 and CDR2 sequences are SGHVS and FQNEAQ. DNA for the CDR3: TGTGCCAGCCGGGGGGGCGAGGATGGCTACACCTTC. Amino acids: CASRGGEDGYTF.

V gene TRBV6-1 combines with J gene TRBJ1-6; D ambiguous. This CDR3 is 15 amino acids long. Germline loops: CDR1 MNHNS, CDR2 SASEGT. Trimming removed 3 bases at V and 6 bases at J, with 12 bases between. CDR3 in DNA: TGTGCCAGCAGTGACGTCCAGGCCAGTAATTCACCCCTCCACTTT. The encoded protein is CASSDVQASNSPLHF.

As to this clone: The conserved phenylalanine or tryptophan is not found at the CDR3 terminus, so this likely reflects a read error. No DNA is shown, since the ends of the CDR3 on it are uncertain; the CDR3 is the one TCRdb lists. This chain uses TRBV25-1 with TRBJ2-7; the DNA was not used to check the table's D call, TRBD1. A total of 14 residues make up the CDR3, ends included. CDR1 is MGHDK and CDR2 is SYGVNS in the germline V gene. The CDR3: CASSESGTGTGVFL.

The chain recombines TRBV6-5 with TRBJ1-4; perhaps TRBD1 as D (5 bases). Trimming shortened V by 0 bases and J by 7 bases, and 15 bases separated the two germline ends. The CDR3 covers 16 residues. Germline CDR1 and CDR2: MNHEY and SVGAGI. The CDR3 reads CASSYSWQGSGEKLFF. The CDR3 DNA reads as TGTGCCAGCAGTTACTCTTGGCAGGGTAGCGGTGAAAAACTGTTTTTT.

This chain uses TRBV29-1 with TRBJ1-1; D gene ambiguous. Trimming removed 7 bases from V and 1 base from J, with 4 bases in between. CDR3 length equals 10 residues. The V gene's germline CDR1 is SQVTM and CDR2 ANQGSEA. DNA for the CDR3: TGCAGCGCCCAGAACACTGAAGCTTTCTTT. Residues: CSAQNTEAFF.

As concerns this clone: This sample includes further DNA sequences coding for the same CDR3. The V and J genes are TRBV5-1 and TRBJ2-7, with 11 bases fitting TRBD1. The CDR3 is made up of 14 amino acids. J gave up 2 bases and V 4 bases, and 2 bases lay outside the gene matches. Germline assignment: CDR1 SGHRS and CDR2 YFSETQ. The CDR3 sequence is CASSRGQGAYEQYF. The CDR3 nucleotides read TGCGCCAGCAGCCGGGGACAGGGGGCCTACGAGCAGTACTTC.

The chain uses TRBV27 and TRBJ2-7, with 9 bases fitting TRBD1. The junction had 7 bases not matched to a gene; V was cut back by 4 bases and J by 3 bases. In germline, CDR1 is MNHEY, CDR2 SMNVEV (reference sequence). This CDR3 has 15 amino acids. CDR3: CASSSGTGLNYEQYF. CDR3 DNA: TGTGCCAGCAGTTCCGGGACAGGGTTGAACTACGAGCAGTACTTC.

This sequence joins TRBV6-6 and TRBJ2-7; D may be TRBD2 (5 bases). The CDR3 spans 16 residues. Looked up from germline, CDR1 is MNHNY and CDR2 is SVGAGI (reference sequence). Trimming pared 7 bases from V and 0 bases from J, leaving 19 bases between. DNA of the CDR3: TGTGCCAGCATGGGTAGCGCGCCGACGAGCTCCTACGAGCAGTACTTC. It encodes CASMGSAPTSSYEQYF.

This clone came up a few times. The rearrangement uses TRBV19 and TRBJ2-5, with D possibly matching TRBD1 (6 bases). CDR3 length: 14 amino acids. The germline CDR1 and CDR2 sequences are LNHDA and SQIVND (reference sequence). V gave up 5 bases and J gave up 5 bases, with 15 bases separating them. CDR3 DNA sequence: TGTGCCAGTAGTGGACACAGGGAAACGGAGACCCAGTACTTC. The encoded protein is CASSGHRETETQYF.

The CDR3 loop reads CASSEIGTSIYNEQFF. DNA of the CDR3: TGTGCCAGCAGTGAAATTGGGACTAGCATATACAATGAGCAGTTCTTC. The chain recombines TRBV6-1 with TRBJ2-1, with 9 bases aligning to TRBD2. Per the germline V gene, CDR1 is MNHNS and CDR2 is SASEGT. There are 16 residues in the CDR3. The V segment lost 2 bases and the J segment 4 bases; nucleotides outside the gene matches: 6.